One and the same sample provided the 29 T cell receptor beta chains below, sequenced in a study of CD8+CD57+ T cells in acquired aplastic anemia. Previously, flow cytometry had revealed CD8+CD57+ cell expansion in the patients chosen for sequencing. The template used for profiling TCR beta VDJ and CDR3 was genomic DNA. In TCRdb, the reads were re-called with MiXCR into one record per CDR3 protein. The repertoire holds about 470,000 distinct CDR3 sequences, with about a third as singletons. Sequenced sample: sorted CD4+, CD8+, or CD8+CD57+ T cells (not recorded which) from PBMCs. The receptors originated from a human donor with aplastic anemia.

This clonotype has more than one count but fewer than ten. The rearrangement links TRBV7-2 to TRBJ1-1; 9 bases are a match to TRBD1. V gave up 5 bases and J gave up 7 bases; unmatched junction bases: 5. The CDR3 is 13 residues long. Germline values: CDR1 SGHTA, CDR2 FQGNSA. The chain's CDR3 is CASSLGTGLEAFF. The CDR3 DNA reads TGTGCCAGCAGCCTCGGGACAGGGCTTGAAGCTTTCTTT.

This clonotype has a count of ten or more. The genes are TRBV15 and TRBJ1-2, with 7 bases aligning to TRBD1. V dropped 1 base and J dropped 6; count of bases not matched to a gene: 11. The CDR3 contains 16 residues. Germline CDR1 reads LNHNV; CDR2 reads YYDKDF (reference sequence). The DNA for the CDR3 is TGTGCCACCAGCAGAGGTGGACGGGACAGCGGTAATGGCTACACCTTC. It encodes CATSRGGRDSGNGYTF.

This clonotype was counted ten times or more. This chain uses TRBV9 with TRBJ1-2, with a tentative D call TRBD1 (5 bases). CDR3 length: 14 residues. Trimming pared 0 bases from V and 4 bases from J, leaving 10 bases between. In germline, CDR1 is SGDLS, CDR2 YYNGEE. The DNA of the CDR3 is TGTGCCAGCAGCGTAGCGCAGGGTAGCTATGGCTACACCTTC. It encodes CASSVAQGSYGYTF.

A note on this clonotype: Germline and junction disagree at one end, which may indicate a read error. This rearrangement joins TRBV7-2 to TRBJ2-5; 8 bases agree with TRBD1. Per germline, CDR1 SGHTA and CDR2 FQGNSA. This CDR3 is 15 amino acids long. The CDR3 loop reads CAGSSQGARQETQYF. Here the CDR3 DNA reads TGTGCCGGCAGCTCCCAGGGGGCCCGGCAAGAGACCCAGTACTTC.

This clonotype was detected a few times. In nucleotides, the CDR3 is TGCAGTGCTAGGTCAGCGGGGAGGACAGATACGCAGTATTTT. This sequence encodes CSARSAGRTDTQYF. The chain recombines TRBV20-1 with TRBJ2-3; 7 positions agree with TRBD2. Germline V lookup: CDR1 DFQATT, CDR2 SNEGSKA (reference sequence). This CDR3 is built from 14 residues. V shed 3 bases, J shed 3 bases, and the junction held 6 bases outside the gene matches.

The chain employs TRBV27 and TRBJ2-5, with 13 bases aligning to TRBD2. CDR1 and CDR2 from the germline V gene are MNHEY and SMNVEV (reference sequence). This CDR3 is built from 15 residues. V lost 6 bases to trimming and J lost 4 bases; unmatched junction nucleotides: 5. CDR3 amino acids: CASRTSGGGRETQYF. DNA for the CDR3: TGTGCCAGCAGAACTAGCGGGGGGGGGCGAGAGACCCAGTACTTC.

This clonotype was recorded at least ten times. V usage is TRBV7-9 and J usage is TRBJ1-2, with a tentative D call TRBD1 (5 bases). This CDR3 is 13 amino acids long. In germline, CDR1 is SEHNR, CDR2 FQNEAQ (reference sequence). V was shortened by 2 bases and J by 3 bases, with 7 bases between the two germline ends. The CDR3 reads CASSLQGHYGYTF. DNA for the CDR3: TGTGCCAGCAGCTTACAGGGACACTATGGCTACACCTTC.

Ten or more counts support this clonotype. The chain carries TRBV19 and TRBJ1-6; TRBD1 matches 8 bases. The CDR3 totals 15 residues. The germline V gene encodes CDR1 LNHDA and CDR2 SQIVND (reference sequence). After removal of 5 bases from V and 6 bases from J, the junction contained 6 bases not matched to a gene. For the CDR3, the DNA is TGTGCCAGTAGTGCGAGACAGGGGCGTAATTCACCCCTCCACTTT. It codes for CASSARQGRNSPLHF.

J is TRBJ2-1 and V is TRBV2; TRBD1 agrees at 8 bases. Germline V CDR1 and CDR2: SNHLY, FYNNEI. The CDR3 extends over 14 amino acids. J gave up 8 bases and V 6 bases, and 9 bases lay outside the gene matches. The CDR3 DNA is TGTGCCAGCAGGCCCGGGACAGGTTACGATGAGCAGTTCTTC. Its translation is CASRPGTGYDEQFF.

The V call is TRBV28, the J call TRBJ2-1, with 7 bases matching TRBD2. CDR1 is MDHEN and CDR2 is SYDVKM in the germline V gene. The CDR3 totals 14 residues. Trimming removed 6 bases from V and 5 bases from J; junction bases left unmatched: 7. The CDR3 bases are TGTGCCAGCAGACCAAGGACTAGTGACAATGAGCAGTTCTTC. This gives the protein CASRPRTSDNEQFF.

The chain joins TRBV10-3 to TRBJ2-4; 9 nucleotides line up with TRBD1. J was trimmed by 7 bases and V by 10 bases; bases with no gene match: 2. Germline CDR1 ENHRY, CDR2 SYGVKD. CDR3 size: 11 residues. The CDR3 is CATGTGNIQYF. CDR3 nucleotides: TGTGCCACCGGGACAGGGAACATTCAGTACTTC.

This clonotype was found many times. The chain recombines TRBV7-2 with TRBJ2-1, with a possible D match to TRBD1 (6 bases). V shed 4 bases and J shed 6 bases, with 10 bases lying between them. Germline V gene sequence: CDR1 SGHTA, CDR2 FQGNSA. The CDR3 has 13 amino acids. In DNA form, the CDR3 reads TGTGCCAGCAGCTATGGACAGAGCAATGAGCAGTTCTTC. It yields the protein CASSYGQSNEQFF.

This clonotype appeared a few times. Just one base apart from a much larger clone, this may be a read error. This sequence joins TRBV19 and TRBJ1-2; the D is unclear. Germline loops: CDR1 LNHDA, CDR2 SQIVND (reference sequence). The length of the CDR3 is 14 residues. Trimming stripped 5 bases from V and 4 bases from J, with 14 bases between. The CDR3 is CASSPALRGYGYTF. Here the CDR3 DNA reads TGTGCCAGTAGTCCAGCGTTACGGGGCTATGGCTACACCTTC.

This chain connects TRBV7-2 to TRBJ1-1, with D tentatively TRBD1 (6 bases). The germline V gene encodes CDR1 SGHTA and CDR2 FQGNSA. This CDR3 has 16 amino acids. V was clipped by 0 bases and J by 5 bases, with 16 bases between them. CDR3 protein: CASSLAPGVGKTEAFF. The CDR3 nucleotides are TGTGCCAGCAGCTTAGCGCCAGGGGTAGGGAAGACTGAAGCTTTCTTT.

The gene calls are TRBV6-4 and TRBJ2-2; 11 positions match TRBD2. Germline-derived CDR1 and CDR2 are MRHNA and SNTAGT. The CDR3 sequence is 16 residues long. V dropped 4 bases and J dropped 3; count of bases not matched to a gene: 4. CDR3 protein: CASSVLAGGDTGELFF. In DNA form, the CDR3 reads TGTGCCAGCAGTGTCTTAGCGGGAGGGGACACCGGGGAGCTGTTTTTT.

The gene calls are TRBV2 and TRBJ1-4; no definite D call. In germline, CDR1 is SNHLY, CDR2 FYNNEI. The CDR3 extends over 12 amino acids. Between the trimmed V and J ends, which lost 6 bases and 7 bases, there was a span of 9 bases. The CDR3 reads CASSLLAEKLFF. As DNA, the CDR3 is TGTGCCAGCAGCCTCCTCGCTGAAAAACTGTTTTTT.

The chain joins TRBV9 to TRBJ1-1; a weak D match, TRBD1 (5 bases). From germline, CDR1 is SGDLS and CDR2 YYNGEE. There are 15 residues in the CDR3. Trimming stripped 0 bases from V and 3 bases from J, with 12 bases between. The CDR3 coding sequence is TGTGCCAGCAGCGTAGATTCAGGGCCGGACACTGAAGCTTTCTTT. Its protein is CASSVDSGPDTEAFF.

This clonotype was found many times. The CDR3 does not end in the conserved phenylalanine or tryptophan, so this is likely a read error. The limits of the CDR3 on the DNA are not certain, so only TCRdb's listed CDR3 is given. This sequence joins TRBV2 and TRBJ1-2; TRBD1, the table's D call, was not compared with the DNA. Germline loops: CDR1 SNHLY, CDR2 FYNNEI. The CDR3 spans 11 amino acids, including both terminal residues. CDR3: CASSDTGPSKI.

The V gene is TRBV20-1, the J gene TRBJ2-1; either TRBD1 or TRBD2 may supply D (5 bases each). With 0 bases removed from V and 7 bases from J, the gap between germline ends came to 19 bases. Germline V gives CDR1 DFQATT, CDR2 SNEGSKA (reference sequence). The CDR3 has 16 amino acids. The DNA for the CDR3 is TGCAGTGCTAGAGATCTAAGGGCAGAGGGACCAAATGAGCAGTTCTTC. It encodes CSARDLRAEGPNEQFF.

This clonotype was counted at least ten times. The V call is TRBV9, the J call TRBJ1-6; no reliable D call. Trimming removed 4 bases at V and 9 bases at J, with 17 bases between. CDR1 is SGDLS and CDR2 is YYNGEE in the germline V gene. This CDR3 spans 15 amino acids. The CDR3 DNA follows: TGTGCCAGCAGCCCCGGTGGGCAGGCTCCTTCACCCCTCCACTTT. Its translation: CASSPGGQAPSPLHF. The full variable domain, with the rest looked up from reference TRBV9 and TRBJ1-6, is DSGVTQTPKHLITATGQRVTLRCSPRSGDLSVYWYQQSLDQGLQFLIQYYNGEERAKGNILERFSAQQFPDLHSELNLSSLELGDSALYFCASSPGGQAPSPLHFGNGTRLTVT.

This clonotype was picked up many times. The chain has TRBV29-1 and TRBJ2-2, with 7 bases aligning to TRBD1. Germline values: CDR1 SQVTM, CDR2 ANQGSEA. With V trimmed by 7 bases and J by 4 bases, 9 bases remained unmatched. The CDR3 loop spans 14 amino acids. CDR3 nucleotide sequence: TGCAGCGCCCTGACAGGGCAGGGCACCGGGGAGCTGTTTTTT. Its protein product is CSALTGQGTGELFF.

The sample holds a few counts of this clonotype. The chain recombines TRBV20-1 with TRBJ1-1; no definite D call. V was pared by 0 bases and J by 11 bases, with 13 bases between. This CDR3 region has 12 residues. Germline V gene lookup returns CDR1 DFQATT and CDR2 SNEGSKA (reference sequence). CDR3 bases: TGCAGTGCTAGAGATCGGGGTATGCGGGCTTTCTTT. Translated, it gives CSARDRGMRAFF.

Ten or more counts support this clonotype. The rearrangement joins TRBV24-1 to TRBJ2-3; D call uncertain. V was trimmed by 6 bases and J by 0 bases, leaving 9 bases between them. The CDR3 is made up of 14 amino acids. CDR1 is KGHDR and CDR2 is SFDVKD in the germline V gene. In DNA form, the CDR3 reads TGTGCCACCAGTTCGGAATTTAGCACAGATACGCAGTATTTT. Translation: CATSSEFSTDTQYF.

Concerning this clonotype: A much bigger clone sits one base away, suggesting this may be a read error. The chain uses TRBV5-1 and TRBJ1-2; 8 nucleotides match TRBD1. CDR1 is SGHRS and CDR2 is YFSETQ in the germline V gene. Germline trimming cut 4 bases from V and 8 bases from J; bases unmatched to any gene: 13. This CDR3 spans 15 amino acids. CDR3: CASSEPGQEGEGYTF. The CDR3 DNA reads TGCGCCAGCAGCGAGCCGGGACAGGAGGGAGAGGGCTACACCTTC.

The chain links TRBV20-1 to TRBJ2-1; tentative D call: TRBD2 (6 bases). Looked up from germline, CDR1 is DFQATT and CDR2 is SNEGSKA (reference sequence). The CDR3 totals 14 residues. Deletions cut 5 bases from V and 0 bases from J, with 11 bases between. As DNA, the CDR3 is TGCAGTGCTTTGCGGGGTCTCTCCTACAATGAGCAGTTCTTC. Amino acid sequence: CSALRGLSYNEQFF.

In this sample, this clonotype turned up a few times. The chain couples TRBV12-3 or TRBV12-4 to TRBJ2-1; 9 nucleotides agree with TRBD2. CDR3 size: 14 residues. V shed 6 bases and J 6 bases; nucleotides not matched to a gene: 6. CDR3 loop: CASSARLAVNEQFF. CDR3 in DNA: TGTGCCAGCAGCGCCCGACTAGCGGTCAATGAGCAGTTCTTC.

This clonotype was found a few times. The J gene is TRBJ2-1, the V gene TRBV9; TRBD2 matches at 9 bases. Trimming removed 1 base from V and 6 bases from J; junction bases left unmatched: 5. The CDR3 extends over 15 amino acids. Germline values: CDR1 SGDLS, CDR2 YYNGEE. The DNA of the CDR3 is TGTGCCAGCAGCGTATACCTAGCGGGGACCAATGAGCAGTTCTTC. This encodes CASSVYLAGTNEQFF.

This rearrangement joins TRBV6-1 to TRBJ2-2; possibly TRBD2 for D (5 bases). Germline CDR1 is MNHNS and CDR2 is SASEGT. V dropped 7 bases and J dropped 0 bases, with 9 bases sitting between them. The CDR3 sequence is 14 residues long. In DNA form, the CDR3 reads TGTGCCAGCACCGGGAAATCGAACACCGGGGAGCTGTTTTTT. It translates to CASTGKSNTGELFF.

This clonotype was counted many times. The V and J genes are TRBV12-3 or TRBV12-4 and TRBJ1-5; possibly TRBD1 for D (5 bases). The germline V and J ends were trimmed by 5 bases and 6 bases, with 14 bases remaining between them. CDR3 length: 14 residues. The CDR3 spells CASSGDSPPQPQHF. The CDR3 DNA follows: TGTGCCAGCAGTGGTGACAGCCCTCCTCAGCCCCAGCATTTT.